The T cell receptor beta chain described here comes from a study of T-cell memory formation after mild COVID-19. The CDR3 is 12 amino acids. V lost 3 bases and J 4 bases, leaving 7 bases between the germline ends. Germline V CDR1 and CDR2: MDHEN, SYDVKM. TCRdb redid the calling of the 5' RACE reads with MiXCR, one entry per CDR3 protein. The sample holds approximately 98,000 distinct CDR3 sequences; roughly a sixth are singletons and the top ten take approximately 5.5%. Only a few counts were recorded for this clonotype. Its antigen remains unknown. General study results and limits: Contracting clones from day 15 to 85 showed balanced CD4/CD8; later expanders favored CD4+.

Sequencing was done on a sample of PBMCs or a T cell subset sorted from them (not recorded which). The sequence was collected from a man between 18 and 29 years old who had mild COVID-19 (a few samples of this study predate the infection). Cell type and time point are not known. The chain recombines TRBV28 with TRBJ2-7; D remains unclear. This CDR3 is CASSLVGYEQYF. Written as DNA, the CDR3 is TGTGCCAGCAGTTTGGTAGGTTACGAGCAGTACTTC.